The 3 T cell receptor beta chains reported below all come from one sample, sequenced in a study of blood T cell repertoires in COVID-19. Method: immunoSEQ multiplex PCR; TCRdb's copy keeps in-frame clones and lacks some. The data hold 80,000 to 100,000 clones, with about nine tenths observed a single time. Input material: peripheral blood. All receptors derive from a human donor with active COVID-19. The donor label of this sample is uncertain.

The chain is built from TRBV9 and TRBJ1-1; D is ambiguous. Germline loops: CDR1 SGDLS, CDR2 YYNGEE. The germline V and J ends were trimmed by 1 base and 3 bases, with 16 bases remaining between them. This CDR3 is 16 amino acids long. The CDR3 DNA reads TGTGCCAGCAGCGTATCTCGAGTGCGGGGTGACACTGAAGCTTTCTTT. As protein: CASSVSRVRGDTEAFF.

The rearrangement links TRBV19 to TRBJ1-5; TRBD1 might be the D (5 bases). CDR3 length: 15 amino acids. Trimming removed 5 bases at V and 9 bases at J, with 20 bases between. CDR1 is LNHDA, CDR2 SQIVND, per germline (reference sequence). The CDR3 reads CASSRIAGRQSPQHF. CDR3 sequence (DNA): TGTGCCAGTAGTCGTATTGCGGGGCGCCAGTCGCCCCAGCATTTT.

This chain links TRBV7-2 with TRBJ1-2; the D gene is possibly TRBD1 (6 bases). V lost 5 bases and J lost 4, with 17 bases in between. The CDR3 is 15 residues long. Germline values: CDR1 SGHTA, CDR2 FQGNSA. CDR3 in amino acids: CASSKTPGVPYGYTF. In DNA, the CDR3 is TGTGCCAGCAGCAAAACGCCAGGGGTTCCCTATGGCTACACCTTC.